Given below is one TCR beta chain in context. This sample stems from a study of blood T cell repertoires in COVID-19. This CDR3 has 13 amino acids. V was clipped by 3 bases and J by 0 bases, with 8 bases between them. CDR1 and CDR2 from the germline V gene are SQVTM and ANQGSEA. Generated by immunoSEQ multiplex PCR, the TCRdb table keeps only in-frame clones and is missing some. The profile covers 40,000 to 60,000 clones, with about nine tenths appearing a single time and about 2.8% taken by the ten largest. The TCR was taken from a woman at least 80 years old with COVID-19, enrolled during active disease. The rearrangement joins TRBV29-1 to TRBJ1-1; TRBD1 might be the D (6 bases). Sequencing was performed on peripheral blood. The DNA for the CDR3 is TGCAGCGTTGACAGGGGAATGAACACTGAAGCTTTCTTT. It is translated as CSVDRGMNTEAFF.